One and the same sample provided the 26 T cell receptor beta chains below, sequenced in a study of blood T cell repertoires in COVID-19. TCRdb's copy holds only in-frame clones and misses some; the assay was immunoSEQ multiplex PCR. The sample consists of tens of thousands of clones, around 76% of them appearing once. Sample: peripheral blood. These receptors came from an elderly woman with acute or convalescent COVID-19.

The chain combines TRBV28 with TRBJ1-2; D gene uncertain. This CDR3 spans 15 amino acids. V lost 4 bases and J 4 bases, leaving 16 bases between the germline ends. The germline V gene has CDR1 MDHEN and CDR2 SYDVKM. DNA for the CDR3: TGTGCCAGCAGTTCACACATTCACGGGAGCTATGGCTACACCTTC. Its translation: CASSSHIHGSYGYTF.

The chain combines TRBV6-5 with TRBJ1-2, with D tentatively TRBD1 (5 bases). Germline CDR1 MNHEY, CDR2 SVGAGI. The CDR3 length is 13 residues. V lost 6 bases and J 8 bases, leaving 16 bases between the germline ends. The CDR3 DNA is TGTGCCAGCAGAAATTGGCAGGGCGTGGGCTACACCTTC. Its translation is CASRNWQGVGYTF.

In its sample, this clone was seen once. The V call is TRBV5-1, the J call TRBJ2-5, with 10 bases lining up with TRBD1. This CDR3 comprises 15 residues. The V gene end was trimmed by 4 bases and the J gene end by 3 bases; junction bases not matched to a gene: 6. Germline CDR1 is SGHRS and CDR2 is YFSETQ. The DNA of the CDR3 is TGCGCCAGCAGCAGCCGGGACAGGGGAGAAGAGACCCAGTACTTC. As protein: CASSSRDRGEETQYF.

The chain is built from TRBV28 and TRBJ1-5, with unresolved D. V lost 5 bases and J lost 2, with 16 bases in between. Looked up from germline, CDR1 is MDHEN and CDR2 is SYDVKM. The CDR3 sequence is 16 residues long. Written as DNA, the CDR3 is TGTGCCAGCAGTCCCCCCGTGGGAGAAGGCAATCAGCCCCAGCATTTT. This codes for CASSPPVGEGNQPQHF.

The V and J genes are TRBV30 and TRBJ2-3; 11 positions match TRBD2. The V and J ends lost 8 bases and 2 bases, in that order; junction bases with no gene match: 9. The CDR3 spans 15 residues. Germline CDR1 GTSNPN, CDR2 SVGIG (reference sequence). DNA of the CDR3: TGTGCCCGTTCTAGCGGGAGGATCGACACAGATACGCAGTATTTT. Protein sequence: CARSSGRIDTDTQYF.

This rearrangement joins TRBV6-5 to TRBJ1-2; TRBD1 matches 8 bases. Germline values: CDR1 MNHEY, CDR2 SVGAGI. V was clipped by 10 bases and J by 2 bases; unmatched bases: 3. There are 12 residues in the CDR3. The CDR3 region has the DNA TGTGCCATCCGACAGGGGAACTATGGCTACACCTTC. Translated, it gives CAIRQGNYGYTF.

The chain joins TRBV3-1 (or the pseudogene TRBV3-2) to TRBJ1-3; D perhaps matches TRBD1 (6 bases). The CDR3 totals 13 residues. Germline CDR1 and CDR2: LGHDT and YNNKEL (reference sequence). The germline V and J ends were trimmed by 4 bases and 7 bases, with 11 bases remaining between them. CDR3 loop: CASSLGTPNTIYF. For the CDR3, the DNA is TGTGCCAGCAGCCTTGGGACACCGAACACCATATATTTT.

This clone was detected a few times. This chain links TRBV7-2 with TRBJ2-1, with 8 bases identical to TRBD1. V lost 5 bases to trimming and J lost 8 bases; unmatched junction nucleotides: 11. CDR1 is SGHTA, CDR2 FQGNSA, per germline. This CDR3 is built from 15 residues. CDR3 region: CASSIGTGPLHEQFF. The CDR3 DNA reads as TGTGCCAGCAGCATCGGGACAGGCCCCCTCCATGAGCAGTTCTTC.

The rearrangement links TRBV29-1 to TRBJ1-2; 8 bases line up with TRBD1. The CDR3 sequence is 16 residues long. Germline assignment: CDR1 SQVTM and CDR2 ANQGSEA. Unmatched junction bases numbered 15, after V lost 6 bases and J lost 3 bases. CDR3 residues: CSVAGTGFGLDYGYTF. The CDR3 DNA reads TGCAGCGTGGCCGGGACAGGCTTTGGCTTAGACTATGGCTACACCTTC.

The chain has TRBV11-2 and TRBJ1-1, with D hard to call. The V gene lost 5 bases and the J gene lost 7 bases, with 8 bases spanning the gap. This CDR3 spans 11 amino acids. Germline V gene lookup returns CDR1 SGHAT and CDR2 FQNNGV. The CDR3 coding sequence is TGTGCCAGCAGCGCCTACAGTGAAGCTTTCTTT. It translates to CASSAYSEAFF.

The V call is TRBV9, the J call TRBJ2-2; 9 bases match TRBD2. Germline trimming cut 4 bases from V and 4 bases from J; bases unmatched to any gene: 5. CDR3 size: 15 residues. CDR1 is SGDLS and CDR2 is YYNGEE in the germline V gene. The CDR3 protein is CASSTRLAATGELFF. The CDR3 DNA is TGTGCCAGCAGCACCAGACTAGCGGCCACCGGGGAGCTGTTTTTT.

CDR3 coding DNA: TGTGCCATCAAAGAGGCAGGGGGCAACGAGCAGTACTTC. This encodes CAIKEAGGNEQYF. V is TRBV10-3 and J is TRBJ2-7; 8 nucleotides align to TRBD1. CDR3 length: 13 amino acids. The junction had 7 bases not matched to a gene; V was cut back by 7 bases and J by 5 bases. Per germline, CDR1 ENHRY and CDR2 SYGVKD.

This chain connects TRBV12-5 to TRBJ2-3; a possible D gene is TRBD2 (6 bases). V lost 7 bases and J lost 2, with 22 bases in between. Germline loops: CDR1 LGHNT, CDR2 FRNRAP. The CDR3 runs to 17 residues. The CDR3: CASEMARGAGSTDTQYF. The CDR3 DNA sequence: TGTGCTAGTGAAATGGCGCGGGGAGCGGGTTCCACAGATACGCAGTATTTT.

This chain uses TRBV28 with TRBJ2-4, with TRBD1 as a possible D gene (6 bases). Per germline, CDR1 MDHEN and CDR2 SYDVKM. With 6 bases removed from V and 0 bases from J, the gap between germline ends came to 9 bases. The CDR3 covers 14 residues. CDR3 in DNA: TGTGCCAGCAGGGGGGCCTTAGCCAAAAACATTCAGTACTTC. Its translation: CASRGALAKNIQYF.

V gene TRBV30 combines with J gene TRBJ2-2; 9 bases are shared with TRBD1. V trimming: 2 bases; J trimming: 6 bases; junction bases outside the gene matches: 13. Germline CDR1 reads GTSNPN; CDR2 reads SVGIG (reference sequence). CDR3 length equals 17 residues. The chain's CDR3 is CAWSKTPGQGSPGELFF. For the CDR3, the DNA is TGTGCCTGGAGTAAAACCCCGGGACAGGGTAGTCCCGGGGAGCTGTTTTTT.

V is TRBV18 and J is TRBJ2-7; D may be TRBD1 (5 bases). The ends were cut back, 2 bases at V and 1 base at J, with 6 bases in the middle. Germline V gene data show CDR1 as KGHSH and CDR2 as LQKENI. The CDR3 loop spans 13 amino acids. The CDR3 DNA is TGTGCCAGCTCACCAGCAGGGTCCTACGAGCAGTACTTC. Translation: CASSPAGSYEQYF.

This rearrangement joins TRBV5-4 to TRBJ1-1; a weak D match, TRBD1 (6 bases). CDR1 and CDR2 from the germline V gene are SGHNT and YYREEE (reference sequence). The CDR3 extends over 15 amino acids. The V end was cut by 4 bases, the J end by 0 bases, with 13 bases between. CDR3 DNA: TGTGCCAGCAGCCCGAAGGGGACAATGAACACTGAAGCTTTCTTT. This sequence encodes CASSPKGTMNTEAFF. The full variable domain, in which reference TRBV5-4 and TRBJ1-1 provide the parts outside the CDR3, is ETGVTQSPTHLIKTRGQQVTLRCSSQSGHNTVSWYQQALGQGPQFIFQYYREEENGRGNFPPRFSGLQFPNYSSELNVNALELDDSALYLCASSPKGTMNTEAFFGQGTRLTVV.

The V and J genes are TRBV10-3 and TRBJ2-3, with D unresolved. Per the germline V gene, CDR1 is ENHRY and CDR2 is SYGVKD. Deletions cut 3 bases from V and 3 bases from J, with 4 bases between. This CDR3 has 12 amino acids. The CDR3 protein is CAISDRTDTQYF. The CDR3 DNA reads TGTGCCATCAGTGATCGGACAGATACGCAGTATTTT.

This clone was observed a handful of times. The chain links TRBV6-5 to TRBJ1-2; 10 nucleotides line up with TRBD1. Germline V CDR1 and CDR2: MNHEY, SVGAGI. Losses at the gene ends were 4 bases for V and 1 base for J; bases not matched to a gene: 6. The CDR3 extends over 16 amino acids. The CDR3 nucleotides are TGTGCCAGCAGTTTCTCTAGGACAGGGGGTAACTATGGCTACACCTTC. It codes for CASSFSRTGGNYGYTF.

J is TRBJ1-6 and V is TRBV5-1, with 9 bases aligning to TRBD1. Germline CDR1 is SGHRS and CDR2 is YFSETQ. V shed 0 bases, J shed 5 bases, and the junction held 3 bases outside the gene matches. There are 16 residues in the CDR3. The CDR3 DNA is TGCGCCAGCAGCTTGGCCGGGACAGGGAATAATTCACCCCTCCACTTT. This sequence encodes CASSLAGTGNNSPLHF.

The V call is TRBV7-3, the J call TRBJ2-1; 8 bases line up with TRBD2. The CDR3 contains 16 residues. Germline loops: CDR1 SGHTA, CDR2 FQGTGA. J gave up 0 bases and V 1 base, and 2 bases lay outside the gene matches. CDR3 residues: CASSLSGRSSYNEQFF. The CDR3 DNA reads TGTGCCAGCAGCTTAAGCGGGAGGAGCTCCTACAATGAGCAGTTCTTC.

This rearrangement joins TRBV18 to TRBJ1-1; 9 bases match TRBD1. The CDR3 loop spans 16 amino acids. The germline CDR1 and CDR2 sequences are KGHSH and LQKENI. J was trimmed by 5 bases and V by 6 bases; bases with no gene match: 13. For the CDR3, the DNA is TGTGCCAGCTCCCAAAATGCGGGACAGGGTAGAACTGAAGCTTTCTTT. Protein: CASSQNAGQGRTEAFF. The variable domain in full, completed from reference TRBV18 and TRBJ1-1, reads NAGVMQNPRHLVRRRGQEARLRCSPMKGHSHVYWYRQLPEEGLKFMVYLQKENIIDESGMPKERFSAEFPKEGPSILRIQQVVRGDSAAYFCASSQNAGQGRTEAFFGQGTRLTVV.

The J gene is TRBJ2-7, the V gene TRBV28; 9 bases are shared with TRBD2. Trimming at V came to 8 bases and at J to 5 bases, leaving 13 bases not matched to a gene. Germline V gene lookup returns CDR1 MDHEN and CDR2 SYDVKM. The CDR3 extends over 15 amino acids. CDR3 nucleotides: TGTGCCAGCCAAACCAAGGGACTAGCATCCCACGAGCAGTACTTC. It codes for CASQTKGLASHEQYF.

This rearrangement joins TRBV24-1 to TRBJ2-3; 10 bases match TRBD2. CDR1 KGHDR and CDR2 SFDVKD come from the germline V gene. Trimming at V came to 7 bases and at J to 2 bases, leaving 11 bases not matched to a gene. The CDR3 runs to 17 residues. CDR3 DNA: TGTGCCACCAGCGAAACCGGGACTAGCGACTTCACAGATACGCAGTATTTT. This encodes CATSETGTSDFTDTQYF.

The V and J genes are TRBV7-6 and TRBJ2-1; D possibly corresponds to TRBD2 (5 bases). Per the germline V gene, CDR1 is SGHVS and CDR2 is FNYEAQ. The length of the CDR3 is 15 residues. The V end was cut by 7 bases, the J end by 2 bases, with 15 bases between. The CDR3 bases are TGTGCCAGCACCCTAACTAGTATGACCTACAATGAGCAGTTCTTC. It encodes CASTLTSMTYNEQFF.

The CDR3 nucleotides read TGTGCCAGCAGCCCAGGGGGACATCCTTATCAGCCCCAGCATTTT. Its protein product is CASSPGGHPYQPQHF. The genes are TRBV5-8 and TRBJ1-5; 7 nucleotides line up with TRBD1. This CDR3 comprises 15 residues. V trimming: 4 bases; J trimming: 5 bases; junction bases outside the gene matches: 9. Germline assignment: CDR1 SGHTS and CDR2 YDEGEE. The entire variable domain, with the rest obtained from reference TRBV5-8 and TRBJ1-5, is as follows: EAGVTQSPTHLIKTRGQQATLRCSPISGHTSVYWYQQALGLGLQFLLWYDEGEERNRGNFPPRFSGRQFPNYSSELNVNALELEDSALYLCASSPGGHPYQPQHFGDGTRLSIL.